This is a list of T cell receptor beta chains from one sample in a study of T cells after yellow fever vaccination. TCRdb re-called the 5' RACE reads with MiXCR, one entry per CDR3 protein. The sample lists about 50,000 distinct CDR3 sequences, approximately 6.5% occurring once. The source material was CD8+ T cells sorted from PBMCs, sampled on the day of the first yellow fever vaccination. All receptors derive from a man younger than 30 who received the YFV17D yellow fever vaccine. Each CDR3 is given with its conserved first and last residue. The order of the fields is D gene, J gene, CDR3 length, V gene, clone size, CDR3 DNA, CDR3 protein. The D gene is left open where the match is weak. Clone sizes are given selectively: once, few, many, or a class where the clone is expanded.

>TRBD1|TRBJ2-1|14|TRBV28|-
TGTGCCATCGGCCCCCCGGGACAGCACAATGAGCAGTTCTTC
CAIGPPGQHNEQFF
>TRBD1|TRBJ1-2|18|TRBV7-9|few
TGTGCCAGCAGCTCCAATGACCTGGACAGGGGGGAGTTGGATGGCTACACCTTC
CASSSNDLDRGELDGYTF
>-|TRBJ1-1|13|TRBV29-1|many
TGCAGCGTTGCTGGCAGGGAGGGGACTGAAGCTTTCTTT
CSVAGREGTEAFF
>TRBD1|TRBJ2-1|13|TRBV15|many
TGTGCCACCGCAGAGGGGGCCCTAAATGAGCAGTTCTTC
CATAEGALNEQFF
>-|TRBJ2-1|19|TRBV3-1|-
TGTGCCAGCAGCCAAAACTTCCGGTTTTTCACACACACCTACAATGAGCAGTTCTTC
CASSQNFRFFTHTYNEQFF
>-|TRBJ2-1|11|TRBV7-9|many
TGTGCCAGCAGCCTCTCCTATGAGCAGTTCTTC
CASSLSYEQFF
>TRBD2|TRBJ2-6|16|TRBV4-2|medium-sized
TGTGCCAGCAGCCAAGAAGCGGGGGCTGGGGCCAACGTCCTGACTTTC
CASSQEAGAGANVLTF
>TRBD1|TRBJ1-2|14|TRBV7-9|-
TGTGCCAGTGGCTCTCGGACAGGGCGGGAAAGCTACACCTTC
CASGSRTGRESYTF
>-|TRBJ2-1|12|TRBV4-1|many
TGCGCCAGCAGCCGTAATGCGGATGAGCAGTTCTTC
CASSRNADEQFF
>-|TRBJ1-1|13|TRBV6-1|few
TGTGCCACCCTCAAGTTCATGAACACTGAAGCTTTCTTT
CATLKFMNTEAFF
>-|TRBJ2-7|12|TRBV20-1|-
TGCAGTGCTAGAGATTCGGGGTACGAGCAGTACTTC
CSARDSGYEQYF
>TRBD1|TRBJ2-1|18|TRBV5-1|many
TGCGCCAGCAGCCTCGTCCCGGGACAGGGTCGGAGTGGCAATGAGCAGTTCTTC
CASSLVPGQGRSGNEQFF
>-|TRBJ1-2|11|TRBV10-2|-
TGCGCCAGCGGGGAGTTCTACGGCTACACCTTC
CASGEFYGYTF
>-|TRBJ2-1|16|TRBV9|many
TGTGCCAGCAGCTATGATCCGGGTAGCTCCTACAATGAGCAGTTCTTC
CASSYDPGSSYNEQFF
>-|TRBJ2-1|14|TRBV11-2|-
TGTGCCAGCAGCTTAAGACTAGATTACAATGAGCAGTTCTTC
CASSLRLDYNEQFF
>-|TRBJ2-3|15|TRBV7-9|many
TGTGCCAGCTCACCCGTCGGCAGATCCACAGATACGCAGTATTTT
CASSPVGRSTDTQYF
>-|TRBJ2-6|13|TRBV29-1|-
TGCAGCGTTGCAGGGTCTGGGGCCAACGTCCTGACTTTC
CSVAGSGANVLTF
>TRBD1|TRBJ2-5|12|TRBV6-2/TRBV6-3|-
TGTGCCAGCTGGACAGGACAAGAGACCCAGTACTTC
CASWTGQETQYF
>-|TRBJ2-1|16|TRBV5-1|many
TGCGCCAGCAGCAGAGCGGGCACTATCTCCTACAATGAGCAGTTCTTC
CASSRAGTISYNEQFF
>-|TRBJ2-3|15|TRBV6-5|-
TGTGCCAGCAGTTACTCGGGACCCGGGGCAGATACGCAGTATTTT
CASSYSGPGADTQYF
>-|TRBJ1-1|14|TRBV5-5|many
TGTGCCAGCAGCCGATGGGGAGGGAGCACTGAAGCTTTCTTT
CASSRWGGSTEAFF
>TRBD1|TRBJ2-1|14|TRBV19|-
TGTGCCAGTAGTATTCAGGGGGCTTACAATGAGCAGTTCTTC
CASSIQGAYNEQFF
>-|TRBJ2-6|17|TRBV12-3/TRBV12-4|-
TGTGCCAGCAGTTTGCCAGGGGACTACTCTGGGGCCAACGTCCTGACTTTC
CASSLPGDYSGANVLTF
>TRBD2|TRBJ2-2|16|TRBV12-3/TRBV12-4|-
TGTGCCAGCAGTGTTCTAGCGGGGAAGGACACCGGGGAGCTGTTTTTT
CASSVLAGKDTGELFF
>TRBD1|TRBJ2-1|15|TRBV27|many
TGTGCCAGTGGACCCGGGACAGGGGGTATCAATGAGCAGTTCTTC
CASGPGTGGINEQFF
>-|TRBJ2-1|14|TRBV20-1|many
TGCAGTGCCTCGTCGACTTTCGACTACAATGAGCAGTTCTTC
CSASSTFDYNEQFF
>TRBD2|TRBJ2-5|15|TRBV4-3|medium-sized
TGCGCCAGCAGCCAAGAGCGGGGGGGCCAAGAGACCCAGTACTTC
CASSQERGGQETQYF